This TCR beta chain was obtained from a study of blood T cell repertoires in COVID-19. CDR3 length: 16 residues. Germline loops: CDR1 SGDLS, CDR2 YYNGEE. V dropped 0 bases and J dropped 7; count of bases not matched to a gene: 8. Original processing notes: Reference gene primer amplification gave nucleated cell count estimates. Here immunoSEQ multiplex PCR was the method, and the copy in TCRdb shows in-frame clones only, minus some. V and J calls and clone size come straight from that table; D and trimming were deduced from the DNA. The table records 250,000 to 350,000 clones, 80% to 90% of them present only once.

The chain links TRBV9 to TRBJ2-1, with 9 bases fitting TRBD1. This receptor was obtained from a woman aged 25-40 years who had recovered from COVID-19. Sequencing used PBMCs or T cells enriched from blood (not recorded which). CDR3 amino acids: CASSVGGQGLRNEQFF. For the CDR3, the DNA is TGTGCCAGCAGCGTAGGGGGACAGGGCCTAAGAAATGAGCAGTTCTTC.